These T cell receptor beta chains were read from a single sample in a study of T cells after yellow fever vaccination. TCRdb called the 5' RACE reads again in MiXCR, with one record for every CDR3 protein. The data contain about 550,000 distinct CDR3 sequences, 15% to 20% of them singletons. The source was PBMCs, collected 15 days after the yellow fever booster vaccination. Source of these receptors: a man aged 30 to 39 who received the YFV17D yellow fever vaccine. Each CDR3 is given with its conserved first and last residue. A D gene is named only where the DNA matches it firmly. The size entry is marked missing in some rows and otherwise reads once, few, many or a size class.

CDR3 protein,CDR3 DNA,V gene,D gene,clone size,J gene
CRGLAGGPAGELFF,TGCAGAGGACTAGCGGGAGGGCCGGCCGGGGAGCTGTTTTTT,TRBV29-1,TRBD2,NA,TRBJ2-2
CASSDGTGLQETQYF,TGCGCCAGCAGCGACGGGACAGGACTCCAAGAGACCCAGTACTTC,TRBV5-1,TRBD1,few,TRBJ2-5
CSVEAGTGQTQYF,TGCAGCGTTGAGGCGGGTACTGGACAGACCCAGTACTTC,TRBV29-1,NA,NA,TRBJ2-5
CASSSAGHSYF,TGTGCCAGCAGCTCAGCCGGGCACTCCTATTTC,TRBV5-5,NA,few,TRBJ2-5
CASSSLDSRGAFF,TGTGCCAGCAGTTCCTTGGACAGCAGGGGCGCGTTCTTC,TRBV28,NA,few,TRBJ2-1
CASSLGGGSNSPLHF,TGCGCCAGCAGCTTGGGAGGGGGCAGTAATTCACCCCTCCACTTT,TRBV5-1,TRBD1,few,TRBJ1-6
CASSNRQAHSYEQYF,TGTGCCAGCAGTAATCGACAGGCTCACTCCTACGAGCAGTACTTC,TRBV6-5,NA,few,TRBJ2-7
CASSLGPTGSGNTEAFF,TGCGCCAGCAGCTTGGGTCCTACTGGATCCGGTAACACTGAAGCTTTCTTT,TRBV5-1,NA,few,TRBJ1-1
CASSPPDRGSEQYF,TGTGCCAGCAGTCCCCCGGACAGGGGTAGCGAGCAGTACTTC,TRBV28,TRBD1,NA,TRBJ2-7
CAWSSQGTQPQHF,TGTGCCTGGAGTTCGCAGGGAACCCAGCCCCAGCATTTT,TRBV30,NA,NA,TRBJ1-5
CASSQETSGRANTGELFF,TGCGCCAGCAGCCAAGAGACTAGCGGGAGGGCAAACACCGGGGAGCTGTTTTTT,TRBV4-3,TRBD2,NA,TRBJ2-2
CATSAESSYEQYF,TGTGCCACCAGTGCCGAGAGCTCCTACGAGCAGTACTTC,TRBV24-1,NA,NA,TRBJ2-7
CASSAKLVNEQFF,TGTGCCAGCAGTGCCAAATTGGTGAATGAGCAGTTCTTC,TRBV6-2/TRBV6-3,NA,NA,TRBJ2-1
CASSPGGSGSGAGELFF,TGTGCCAGCAGTCCCGGAGGGAGCGGGAGTGGCGCCGGGGAGCTGTTTTTT,TRBV7-2,TRBD2,few,TRBJ2-2
CSARESQVTGELFF,TGCAGTGCTAGAGAGTCCCAGGTCACCGGGGAGCTGTTTTTT,TRBV20-1,NA,few,TRBJ2-2
CASSPRLAGAGDIQYF,TGTGCCAGCTCACCAAGGTTAGCGGGAGCTGGGGACATTCAGTACTTC,TRBV18,TRBD2,few,TRBJ2-4
CASSLALSRSEDNEQFF,TGTGCCAGCAGCTTAGCCCTCAGCCGTTCGGAGGACAATGAGCAGTTCTTC,TRBV13,NA,few,TRBJ2-1
CASSYSKGLAVSGLYNEQFF,TGTGCCAGCAGTTACTCGAAGGGACTAGCGGTGTCCGGGTTATACAATGAGCAGTTCTTC,TRBV6-2/TRBV6-3,TRBD2,NA,TRBJ2-1
CASSIISSGEYNEQFF,TGTGCCAGCAGCATCATTTCTAGCGGGGAATACAATGAGCAGTTCTTC,TRBV2,TRBD2,few,TRBJ2-1
CASSYSSTSYEQYF,TGTGCCAGCAGTTACTCGAGTACGTCCTACGAGCAGTACTTC,TRBV6-2/TRBV6-3,NA,few,TRBJ2-7
CASRPLRDRDDDFF,TGTGCCAGCAGGCCTCTCCGGGACAGGGACGATGATTTCTTC,TRBV27,TRBD1,few,TRBJ1-2
CASSLWLYNEQFF,TGTGCCAGCAGCTTATGGCTATACAATGAGCAGTTCTTC,TRBV7-2,NA,NA,TRBJ2-1
CATRTDYEQYF,TGCGCCACCCGGACCGACTACGAGCAGTACTTC,TRBV10-2,NA,NA,TRBJ2-7
CSVEDTAGGVEAFF,TGCAGCGTTGAAGATACGGCAGGGGGAGTTGAAGCTTTCTTT,TRBV29-1,TRBD1,NA,TRBJ1-1
CASSPPRWTSGEQFF,TGTGCCAGCAGTCCCCCCAGATGGACTAGCGGGGAGCAGTTCTTC,TRBV25-1,TRBD2,few,TRBJ2-1
CASRQTEGSTDTQYF,TGTGCCAGCAGACAAACAGAGGGTAGTACAGATACGCAGTATTTT,TRBV7-6,NA,NA,TRBJ2-3
CASSQGWTWPDTQYF,TGCGCCAGCAGCCAAGGATGGACCTGGCCGGATACGCAGTATTTT,TRBV4-1,NA,few,TRBJ2-3
CASSGGLAGSIGHEQFF,TGTGCCAGCAGCGGGGGACTAGCGGGATCCATCGGCCATGAGCAGTTCTTC,TRBV7-2,TRBD2,NA,TRBJ2-1
CASKDWGNEQFF,TGTGCCAGCAAGGATTGGGGGAATGAGCAGTTCTTC,TRBV7-2,NA,few,TRBJ2-1
CSAHWTGIYEQYF,TGCAGTGCACACTGGACAGGGATCTACGAGCAGTACTTC,TRBV20-1,TRBD1,NA,TRBJ2-7
CASSQDLGKTQQYF,TGTGCCAGCAGCCAAGACTTAGGGAAGACCCAGCAGTACTTC,TRBV3-1,NA,many,TRBJ2-7
CASSLAPDPEAFF,TGTGCCAGCAGCTTAGCACCGGACCCTGAAGCTTTCTTT,TRBV7-8,NA,NA,TRBJ1-1